These 25 T cell receptor beta chains share one sample of origin, sequenced in a study of blood T cell repertoires in COVID-19. TCRdb keeps only in-frame clones here, not all; method: immunoSEQ multiplex PCR. The sample records some 150,000 clones, around nine tenths being singletons. Sequencing was performed on peripheral blood. The receptors come from a woman aged 45-65 years with active or convalescent COVID-19.

The chain couples TRBV28 to TRBJ1-1, with 9 bases lining up with TRBD1. CDR3 size: 15 residues. Germline CDR1 and CDR2: MDHEN and SYDVKM. Germline trimming cut 5 bases from V and 1 base from J; bases unmatched to any gene: 5. The CDR3 spells CASSQAGQGNTEAFF. For the CDR3, the DNA is TGTGCCAGCAGTCAGGCGGGACAGGGGAACACTGAAGCTTTCTTT.

The chain carries TRBV29-1 and TRBJ2-5; D is perhaps TRBD1 (6 bases). CDR1 is SQVTM and CDR2 is ANQGSEA in the germline V gene. This CDR3 contains 12 residues. V lost 4 bases to trimming and J lost 5 bases, with 11 bases between them. The CDR3 spells CSVGGHEETQYF. DNA for the CDR3: TGCAGCGTTGGGGGACATGAGGAGACCCAGTACTTC.

V usage is TRBV7-3 and J usage is TRBJ1-6; the D gene is possibly TRBD1 (6 bases). From germline, CDR1 is SGHTA and CDR2 FQGTGA. This CDR3 contains 14 residues. Trimming took 3 bases from V and 4 from J, leaving 7 bases between them. CDR3 coding DNA: TGTGCCAGCAGCTTCGGACAGTATAATTCACCCCTCCACTTT. Amino acid sequence: CASSFGQYNSPLHF. The complete variable domain, with remaining parts taken from reference TRBV7-3 and TRBJ1-6, reads GAGVSQTPSNKVTEKGKYVELRCDPISGHTALYWYRQSLGQGPEFLIYFQGTGAADDSGLPNDRFFAVRPEGSVSTLKIQRTERGDSAVYLCASSFGQYNSPLHFGNGTRLTVT.

The rearrangement joins TRBV2 to TRBJ1-2; TRBD1 might be the D (5 bases). CDR3 size: 12 residues. The germline gives CDR1 SNHLY, CDR2 FYNNEI. With 10 bases removed from V and 6 bases from J, the gap between germline ends came to 15 bases. CDR3 residues: CATRSGIHGYTF. CDR3 bases: TGTGCCACTAGGTCAGGGATTCATGGCTACACCTTC.

The rearrangement uses TRBV6-6 and TRBJ2-2; 7 nucleotides match TRBD1. The J segment lost 0 bases and the V segment lost 2 bases, leaving 3 bases of the junction unmatched. The CDR3 spans 16 residues. Germline V gene data show CDR1 as MNHNY and CDR2 as SVGAGI (reference sequence). The CDR3 loop reads CASSYTQGSNTGELFF. In nucleotides, the CDR3 is TGTGCCAGCAGTTACACACAGGGGTCGAACACCGGGGAGCTGTTTTTT.

This clone was seen more than once but under ten times. The chain uses TRBV3-1 (or the pseudogene TRBV3-2) and TRBJ2-7; TRBD1 is a possible D gene (5 bases). With 4 bases removed from V and 3 bases from J, the gap between germline ends came to 10 bases. The germline CDR1 and CDR2 sequences are LGHDT and YNNKEL (reference sequence). The CDR3 runs to 13 residues. CDR3 loop: CASSLQGVYEQYF. The CDR3, as DNA: TGTGCCAGCAGCCTCCAGGGTGTCTACGAGCAGTACTTC.

The rearrangement uses TRBV30 and TRBJ1-5; the D is unclear. The CDR3 runs 13 residues. Germline CDR1 reads GTSNPN; CDR2 reads SVGIG (reference sequence). The V end lost 3 bases, the J end lost 3 bases, and 9 bases lay between the germline ends. For the CDR3, the DNA is TGTGCCTGGAGCGAGGATTACAATCAGCCCCAGCATTTT. Its translation: CAWSEDYNQPQHF.

The V call is TRBV30, the J call TRBJ2-1; D gene unclear. The CDR3 spans 15 residues. Germline values: CDR1 GTSNPN, CDR2 SVGIG (reference sequence). Trimming took 2 bases from V and 2 from J, leaving 13 bases between them. CDR3 sequence: CAWSHGASAYNEQFF. CDR3 in DNA: TGTGCCTGGAGTCACGGAGCGAGCGCCTACAATGAGCAGTTCTTC.

This chain joins TRBV7-2 and TRBJ2-6; TRBD2 is a possible D gene (6 bases). This CDR3 region has 17 residues. V was shortened by 0 bases and J by 0 bases, with 9 bases between the two germline ends. The germline V gene has CDR1 SGHTA and CDR2 FQGNSA. CDR3 coding DNA: TGTGCCAGCAGCTTAGCGGGAGGTTTCTCTGGGGCCAACGTCCTGACTTTC. It encodes CASSLAGGFSGANVLTF.

Note on this clone: The identical CDR3 is also encoded by other nucleotide sequences in the sample. This chain links TRBV7-6 with TRBJ2-3; the match to TRBD2 covers 9 bases. There are 15 residues in the CDR3. The V segment lost 3 bases and the J segment 1 base; nucleotides outside the gene matches: 2. The germline gives CDR1 SGHVS, CDR2 FNYEAQ. CDR3 protein: CASSLLAGGTDTQYF. The CDR3 DNA reads TGTGCCAGCAGCTTGTTAGCGGGAGGCACAGATACGCAGTATTTT.

The chain links TRBV7-6 to TRBJ2-3, with D possibly being TRBD2 (6 bases). Germline loops: CDR1 SGHVS, CDR2 FNYEAQ. Deletions cut 4 bases from V and 3 bases from J, with 17 bases between. The CDR3 has 16 amino acids. CDR3 bases: TGTGCCAGCAGCTCCCGTGGGGCGGGGCTTACAGATACGCAGTATTTT. As protein: CASSSRGAGLTDTQYF.

This chain uses TRBV7-2 with TRBJ2-5; 12 nucleotides line up with TRBD2. Per the germline V gene, CDR1 is SGHTA and CDR2 is FQGNSA. The V segment lost 5 bases and the J segment 5 bases; nucleotides outside the gene matches: 15. The CDR3 is 18 amino acids. The CDR3 sequence: CASSANTLAGGARETQYF. CDR3 DNA sequence: TGTGCCAGCAGCGCTAACACTCTAGCGGGGGGGGCACGGGAGACCCAGTACTTC.

This clone has only one observation. The chain links TRBV19 to TRBJ1-1; tentatively, D is TRBD1 (6 bases). Trimming removed 3 bases from V and 1 base from J, with 12 bases in between. Per the germline V gene, CDR1 is LNHDA and CDR2 is SQIVND (reference sequence). The CDR3 is 15 amino acids. CDR3 region: CASSIGGKGNTEAFF. In DNA form, the CDR3 reads TGTGCCAGTAGTATTGGGGGCAAGGGGAACACTGAAGCTTTCTTT. Full variable domain (remainder filled in from reference TRBV19 and TRBJ1-1): DGGITQSPKYLFRKEGQNVTLSCEQNLNHDAMYWYRQDPGQGLRLIYYSQIVNDFQKGDIAEGYSVSREKKESFPLTVTSAQKNPTAFYLCASSIGGKGNTEAFFGQGTRLTVV.

Only a few counts were recorded for this clone. V is TRBV29-1 and J is TRBJ1-2; D possibly corresponds to TRBD1 (6 bases). The CDR3 sequence is 14 residues long. V lost 4 bases to trimming and J lost 2 bases, with 14 bases between them. Germline CDR1 reads SQVTM; CDR2 reads ANQGSEA. Here the CDR3 reads CSVGQGYGNYGYTF. CDR3 nucleotide sequence: TGCAGCGTTGGGCAGGGGTACGGGAACTATGGCTACACCTTC.

The chain joins TRBV6-2 or TRBV6-3 to TRBJ2-7; TRBD1 agrees at 10 bases. This CDR3 has 15 residues. Germline trimming cut 4 bases from V and 3 bases from J; bases unmatched to any gene: 6. CDR1 and CDR2 from the germline V gene are MNHEY and SVGEGT. CDR3 amino acids: CASSSRDRGFYEQYF. The CDR3 DNA follows: TGTGCCAGCAGTTCCCGGGACAGGGGATTCTACGAGCAGTACTTC.

The gene calls are TRBV29-1 and TRBJ1-3; TRBD1 matches at 7 bases. V was clipped by 7 bases and J by 0 bases; unmatched bases: 6. The germline V gene has CDR1 SQVTM and CDR2 ANQGSEA. The CDR3 sequence is 14 residues long. The CDR3 spells CSAGTASSGNTIYF. DNA of the CDR3: TGCAGCGCTGGGACAGCGAGCTCTGGAAACACCATATATTTT.

About this clone itself: Other DNA sequences in this specimen translate into the identical CDR3. The chain combines TRBV28 with TRBJ1-2; TRBD1 matches at 7 bases. V dropped 6 bases and J dropped 0; count of bases not matched to a gene: 4. CDR1 MDHEN and CDR2 SYDVKM come from the germline V gene. The CDR3 contains 14 residues. CDR3 in amino acids: CASRRDRANYGYTF. In DNA, the CDR3 is TGTGCCAGCAGGAGGGACAGAGCTAACTATGGCTACACCTTC.

Here the CDR3 reads CASSPGTGGSYEQYF. The CDR3 DNA is TGTGCCAGCAGCCCAGGGACAGGGGGCTCTTACGAGCAGTACTTC. The V gene is TRBV7-6, the J gene TRBJ2-7, with TRBD1 matching over 12 bases. Germline V CDR1 and CDR2: SGHVS, FNYEAQ. With V trimmed by 5 bases and J by 4 bases, 6 bases remained unmatched. The CDR3 length is 15 residues.

The chain links TRBV19 to TRBJ2-1, with 7 nucleotides matching TRBD1. CDR3 length: 14 amino acids. Germline V gives CDR1 LNHDA, CDR2 SQIVND (reference sequence). V gave up 5 bases and J gave up 4 bases; unmatched junction bases: 5. The CDR3 sequence is CASSQGQSYNEQFF. DNA for the CDR3: TGTGCCAGTAGTCAGGGACAGTCTTACAATGAGCAGTTCTTC.

Concerning this clone itself: This sample includes further DNA sequences coding for the same CDR3. The chain carries TRBV28 and TRBJ1-6; D uncertain. The CDR3 loop spans 15 amino acids. The germline gives CDR1 MDHEN, CDR2 SYDVKM. V was trimmed by 3 bases and J by 3 bases, leaving 9 bases between them. In nucleotides, the CDR3 is TGTGCCAGCAGTTTTTCTGGGCACTATAATTCACCCCTCCACTTT. Amino acids: CASSFSGHYNSPLHF.

This clone was observed once. The genes are TRBV5-1 and TRBJ2-7, with D possibly matching TRBD2 (5 bases). CDR3 length equals 14 residues. The germline gives CDR1 SGHRS, CDR2 YFSETQ. V lost 4 bases to trimming and J lost 2 bases, with 13 bases between them. In DNA, the CDR3 is TGCGCCAGCAGCCCTGAGGGTCTCCCCTACGAGCAGTACTTC. Protein sequence: CASSPEGLPYEQYF.

The gene calls are TRBV18 and TRBJ2-2; possible D gene TRBD1, 5 bases. V shed 4 bases and J shed 0 bases, with 12 bases lying between them. Per the germline V gene, CDR1 is KGHSH and CDR2 is LQKENI. The CDR3 extends over 16 amino acids. CDR3 residues: CASSRTRSTNTGELFF. The CDR3 DNA sequence: TGTGCCAGCTCACGGACACGAAGTACGAACACCGGGGAGCTGTTTTTT.

This chain links TRBV3-1 (or the pseudogene TRBV3-2) with TRBJ1-2; possibly TRBD1 for D (5 bases). Trimming took 2 bases from V and 8 from J, leaving 12 bases between them. The germline V gene has CDR1 LGHDT and CDR2 YNNKEL (reference sequence). The CDR3 spans 13 residues. The CDR3 DNA reads TGTGCCAGCAGCCAATATGCCGGGGGGGGCTACACCTTC. Protein product: CASSQYAGGGYTF.

The genes are TRBV6-4 and TRBJ2-5; TRBD2 matches at 8 bases. V gave up 5 bases and J gave up 2 bases; unmatched junction bases: 7. The germline V gene encodes CDR1 MRHNA and CDR2 SNTAGT. The CDR3 is 15 residues long. The CDR3 coding sequence is TGTGCCAGCAGTAAAACTAGCGGCCATCAAGAGACCCAGTACTTC. This codes for CASSKTSGHQETQYF.

The chain combines TRBV18 with TRBJ2-3; no clear D gene. This CDR3 contains 13 residues. Germline-derived CDR1 and CDR2 are KGHSH and LQKENI. Trimming stripped 4 bases from V and 0 bases from J, with 5 bases between. The CDR3 DNA is TGTGCCAGCTCACTCTTTAGCACAGATACGCAGTATTTT. It encodes CASSLFSTDTQYF.